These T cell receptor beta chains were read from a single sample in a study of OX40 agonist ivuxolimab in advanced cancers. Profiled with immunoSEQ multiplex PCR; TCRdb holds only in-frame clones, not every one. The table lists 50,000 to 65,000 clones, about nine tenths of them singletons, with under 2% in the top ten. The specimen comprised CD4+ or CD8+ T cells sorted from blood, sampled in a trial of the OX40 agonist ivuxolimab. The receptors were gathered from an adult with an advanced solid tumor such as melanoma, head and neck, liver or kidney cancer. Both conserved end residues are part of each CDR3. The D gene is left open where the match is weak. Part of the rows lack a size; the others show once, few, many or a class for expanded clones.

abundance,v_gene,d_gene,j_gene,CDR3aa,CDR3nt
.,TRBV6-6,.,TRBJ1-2,CASSIGASYTF,TGTGCCAGCAGTATTGGGGCTAGCTACACCTTC
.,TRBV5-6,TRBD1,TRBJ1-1,CASSLEGQGVGTEAFF,TGTGCCAGCAGCTTGGAGGGACAGGGGGTAGGAACTGAAGCTTTCTTT
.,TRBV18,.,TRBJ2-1,CASSPPSANYNEQFF,TGTGCCAGCTCACCACCCTCGGCCAACTACAATGAGCAGTTCTTC
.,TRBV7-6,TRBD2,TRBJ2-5,CASSLGGGLETQYF,TGTGCCAGCAGCTTAGGAGGAGGACTAGAAACCCAGTACTTC
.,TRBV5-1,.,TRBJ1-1,CASSWIHPNTEAFF,TGCGCCAGCAGCTGGATACACCCTAACACTGAAGCTTTCTTT
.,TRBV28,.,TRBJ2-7,CASSFLVGTYEQYF,TGTGCCAGCAGTTTTCTAGTGGGAACCTACGAGCAGTACTTC
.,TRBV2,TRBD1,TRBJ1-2,CASSPDRVYGYTF,TGTGCCAGCAGTCCTGACAGGGTCTATGGCTACACCTTC
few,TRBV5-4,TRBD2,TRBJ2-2,CASRSTSVGGELFF,TGTGCCAGCAGATCTACTAGCGTTGGCGGGGAGCTGTTTTTT
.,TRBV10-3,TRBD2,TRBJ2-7,CAIGVAGVEQYF,TGTGCCATCGGGGTAGCGGGAGTTGAGCAGTACTTC
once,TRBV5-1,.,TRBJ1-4,CASSLAAGDWEKLFF,TGCGCCAGCAGCTTGGCGGCAGGGGATTGGGAAAAACTGTTTTTT
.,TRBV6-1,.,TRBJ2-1,CASSLQASYNEQFF,TGTGCCAGCAGTCTTCAGGCTTCCTACAATGAGCAGTTCTTC
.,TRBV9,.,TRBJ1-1,CASSVDPGGTEAFF,TGTGCCAGCAGCGTAGATCCAGGAGGCACTGAAGCTTTCTTT
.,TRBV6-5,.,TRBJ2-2,CASTPDGDTGEPFF,TGTGCCAGCACTCCTGACGGGGACACCGGGGAGCCGTTTTTT
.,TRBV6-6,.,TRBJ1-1,CASRPRGPGTEAFF,TGTGCCAGCAGGCCTCGGGGGCCGGGCACTGAAGCTTTCTTT
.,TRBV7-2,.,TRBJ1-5,CASSFGDQPQHF,TGTGCCAGCAGCTTTGGAGATCAGCCCCAGCATTTT
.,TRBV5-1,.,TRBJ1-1,CASSGDFEAFF,TGCGCCAGCAGCGGGGACTTTGAAGCTTTCTTT
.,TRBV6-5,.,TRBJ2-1,CASSYVRNNEQFF,TGTGCCAGCAGTTACGTTCGTAACAATGAGCAGTTCTTC
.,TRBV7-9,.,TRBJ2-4,CASSPSGILAKNIQYF,TGTGCCAGCAGCCCATCCGGGATTCTAGCCAAAAACATTCAGTACTTC
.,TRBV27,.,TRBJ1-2,CASSLSGGRGGSGYTF,TGTGCCAGCAGTTTATCGGGTGGTCGGGGCGGGTCTGGCTACACCTTC
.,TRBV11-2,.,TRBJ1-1,CASSFYGGNVWEAFF,TGTGCCAGCAGCTTTTATGGGGGAAACGTCTGGGAAGCTTTCTTT
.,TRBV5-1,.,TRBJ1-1,CASSLASSLNTEAFF,TGCGCCAGCAGCTTAGCATCTTCCTTGAACACTGAAGCTTTCTTT
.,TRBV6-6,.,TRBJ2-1,CASRAGSYNEQFF,TGTGCCAGCAGGGCGGGATCCTACAATGAGCAGTTCTTC
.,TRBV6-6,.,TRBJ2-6,CATGPSGANVLTF,TGTGCCACCGGACCTTCTGGGGCCAACGTCCTGACTTTC
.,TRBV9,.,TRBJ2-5,CASSKTGYQETQYF,TGTGCCAGCAGCAAAACAGGGTACCAAGAGACCCAGTACTTC
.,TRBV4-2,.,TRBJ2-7,CASSQVGERVEQYF,TGTGCCAGCAGCCAAGTAGGGGAGCGGGTCGAGCAGTACTTC
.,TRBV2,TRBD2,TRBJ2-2,CASSLAGGPTGELFF,TGTGCCAGCTCCCTAGCGGGAGGGCCCACCGGGGAGCTGTTTTTT
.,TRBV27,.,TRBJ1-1,CASLRWAGLLNTEAFF,TGTGCCAGCTTACGGTGGGCAGGACTGCTGAACACTGAAGCTTTCTTT
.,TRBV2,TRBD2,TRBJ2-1,CATSREGQFF,TGTGCCACCTCGCGGGAGGGGCAGTTCTTC
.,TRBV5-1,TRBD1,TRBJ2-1,CASTGTGGKNEQFF,TGCGCCAGCACCGGGACAGGGGGCAAGAATGAGCAGTTCTTC
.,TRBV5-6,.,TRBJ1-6,CASSLTRERTRSPLHF,TGTGCCAGCAGCCTCACGAGAGAGAGAACGCGCTCACCCCTCCACTTT
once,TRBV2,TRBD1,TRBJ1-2,CASRGQGGIANYGYTF,TGTGCCAGCAGGGGACAGGGGGGTATAGCTAACTATGGCTACACCTTC
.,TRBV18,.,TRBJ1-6,CASSPFIQAGSYNSPLHF,TGTGCCAGCTCACCGTTCATACAGGCCGGCTCCTATAATTCACCCCTCCACTTT
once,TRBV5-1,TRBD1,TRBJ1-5,CASSLTGQGNQPQHF,TGCGCCAGCAGCTTGACGGGACAGGGCAATCAGCCCCAGCATTTT
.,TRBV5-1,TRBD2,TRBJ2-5,CASSLSLAGEETQYF,TGCGCCAGCAGCTTGTCGCTAGCGGGAGAGGAGACCCAGTACTTC
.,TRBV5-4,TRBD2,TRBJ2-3,CASSLSSGNTQYF,TGTGCCAGCAGCTTGTCTAGCGGGAATACGCAGTATTTT
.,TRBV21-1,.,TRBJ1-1,CASSERVKTEEPMNTEAFF,TGTGCCAGCAGCGAAAGGGTTAAGACAGAAGAACCCATGAACACTGAAGCTTTCTTT
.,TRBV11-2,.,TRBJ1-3,CASTPTGTLGNTIYF,TGTGCCAGCACCCCAACCGGGACACTGGGAAACACCATATATTTT
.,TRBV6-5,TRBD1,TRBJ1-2,CASSRDRTNYGYTF,TGTGCCAGCAGTCGGGACAGGACCAACTATGGCTACACCTTC
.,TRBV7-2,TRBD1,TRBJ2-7,CASSRTGPYEQYF,TGTGCCAGCAGCCGGACAGGGCCCTACGAGCAGTACTTC
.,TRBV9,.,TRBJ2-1,CASRRQGNNEQFF,TGTGCCAGCCGGAGGCAGGGGAACAATGAGCAGTTCTTC
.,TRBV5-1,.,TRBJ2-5,CASSSGLGRETQYF,TGCGCCAGCAGCTCCGGACTGGGGAGGGAGACCCAGTACTTC
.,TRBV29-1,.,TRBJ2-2,CSVPNSANTGELFF,TGCAGCGTGCCCAACAGCGCGAACACCGGGGAGCTGTTTTTT
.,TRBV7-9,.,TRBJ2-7,CASSLVEGGYEQYF,TGTGCCAGCAGCTTAGTGGAGGGTGGGTACGAGCAGTACTTC
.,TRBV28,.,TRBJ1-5,CASSLGKNQPQHF,TGTGCCAGCAGTTTGGGAAAGAATCAGCCCCAGCATTTT
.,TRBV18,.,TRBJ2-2,CASSPTLGESGELFF,TGTGCCAGCTCACCAACGTTAGGGGAGTCCGGGGAGCTGTTTTTT
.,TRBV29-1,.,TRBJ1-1,CSVVSRTEAFF,TGCAGCGTTGTGTCGCGGACTGAAGCTTTCTTT
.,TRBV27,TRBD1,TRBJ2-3,CASSGLRDRGRGTDTQYF,TGTGCCAGCAGTGGCCTCCGGGACAGGGGGCGGGGAACAGATACGCAGTATTTT
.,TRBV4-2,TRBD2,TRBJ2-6,CASSQASGGSGANVLTF,TGTGCCAGCAGCCAGGCTAGCGGGGGCTCTGGGGCCAACGTCCTGACTTTC
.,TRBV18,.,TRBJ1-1,CASSPVTHLGDTEAFF,TGTGCCAGCTCACCAGTTACCCATTTAGGGGACACTGAAGCTTTCTTT
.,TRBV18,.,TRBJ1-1,CASSGRSTEAFF,TGTGCCAGCTCCGGGCGGAGCACTGAAGCTTTCTTT